These 2 T cell receptor beta chains originate from one sample sequenced in a study of siplizumab effects on memory and regulatory T cells. Sequenced by immunoSEQ multiplex PCR; TCRdb stores in-frame clones only, minus some. The sample consists of 100,000 or so clones, roughly 94% of them appearing once. Sample: Tregs sorted from blood. Receptors originate from a human donor in good health.

The chain combines TRBV7-7 with TRBJ2-3; 8 bases line up with TRBD2. V was pared by 4 bases and J by 6 bases, with 9 bases of the junction left unmatched. Germline CDR1 SSHAT, CDR2 FNYEAQ (reference sequence). The CDR3 runs to 15 residues. CDR3 region: CASSSGLAGWDTQYF. Written as DNA, the CDR3 is TGTGCCAGCAGCTCCGGACTAGCCGGGTGGGATACGCAGTATTTT.

This chain links TRBV6-6 with TRBJ2-7; 12 bases line up with TRBD2. The V gene end was trimmed by 2 bases and the J gene end by 2 bases; junction bases not matched to a gene: 4. The CDR3 spans 16 residues. Germline V CDR1 and CDR2: MNHNY, SVGAGI (reference sequence). In DNA, the CDR3 is TGTGCCAGCAGTTACACATGGACTAGCGGGACCTACGAGCAGTACTTC. Protein: CASSYTWTSGTYEQYF.